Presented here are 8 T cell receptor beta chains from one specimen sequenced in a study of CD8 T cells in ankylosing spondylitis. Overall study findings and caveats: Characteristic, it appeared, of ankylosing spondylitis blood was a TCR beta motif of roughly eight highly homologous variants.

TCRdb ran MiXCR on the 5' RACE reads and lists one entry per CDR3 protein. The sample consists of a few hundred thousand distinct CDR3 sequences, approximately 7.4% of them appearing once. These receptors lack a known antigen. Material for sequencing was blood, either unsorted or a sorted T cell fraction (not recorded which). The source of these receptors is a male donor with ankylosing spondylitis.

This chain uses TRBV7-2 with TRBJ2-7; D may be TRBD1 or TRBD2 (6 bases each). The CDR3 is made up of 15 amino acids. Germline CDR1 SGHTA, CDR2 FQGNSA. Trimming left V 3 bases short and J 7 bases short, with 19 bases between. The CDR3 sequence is CASSLTGGPFGEQYF. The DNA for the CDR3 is TGTGCCAGCAGCTTGACCGGGGGCCCCTTCGGTGAGCAGTACTTC.

The CDR3 region is CTPRGTGGQGAGEQYF. The CDR3 coding sequence is TGCACCCCAAGGGGAACCGGAGGACAGGGGGCTGGTGAGCAGTACTTC. The V call is TRBV20-1, the J call TRBJ2-7; 11 bases map to TRBD1. Germline lookup yields CDR1 DFQATT and CDR2 SNEGSKA (reference sequence). The CDR3 length is 16 residues.

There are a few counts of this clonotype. CDR3 DNA sequence: TGTGCCTGGAGTAAAATTGAGAACACTGAAGCTTTCTTT. Protein sequence: CAWSKIENTEAFF. The gene calls are TRBV30 and TRBJ1-1, with D unresolved. The CDR3 extends over 13 amino acids. V lost 2 bases, J lost 1 base, and 8 bases lay in between. In germline, CDR1 is GTSNPN, CDR2 SVGIG (reference sequence). The whole variable domain, filled in from reference TRBV30 and TRBJ1-1, reads SQTIHQWPATLVQPVGSPLSLECTVEGTSNPNLYWYRQAAGRGLQLLFYSVGIGQISSEVPQNLSASRPQDRQFILSSKKLLLSDSGFYLCAWSKIENTEAFFGQGTRLTVV.

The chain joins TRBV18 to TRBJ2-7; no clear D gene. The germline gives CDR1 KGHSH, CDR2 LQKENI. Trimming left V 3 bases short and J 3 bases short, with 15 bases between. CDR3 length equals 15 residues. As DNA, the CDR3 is TGTGCCAGCTCACCTCTTTCAGGAAGGGACTACGAGCAGTACTTC. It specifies CASSPLSGRDYEQYF.

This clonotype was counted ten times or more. The CDR3 nucleotides read TGCAGTGCTAGAGACCGGACTGAAAAACTGTTTTTT. This encodes CSARDRTEKLFF. The gene calls are TRBV20-1 and TRBJ1-4; D remains unclear. Trimming shortened V by 0 bases and J by 7 bases, and 6 bases separated the two germline ends. Germline-derived CDR1 and CDR2 are DFQATT and SNEGSKA (reference sequence). The CDR3 is made up of 12 amino acids.

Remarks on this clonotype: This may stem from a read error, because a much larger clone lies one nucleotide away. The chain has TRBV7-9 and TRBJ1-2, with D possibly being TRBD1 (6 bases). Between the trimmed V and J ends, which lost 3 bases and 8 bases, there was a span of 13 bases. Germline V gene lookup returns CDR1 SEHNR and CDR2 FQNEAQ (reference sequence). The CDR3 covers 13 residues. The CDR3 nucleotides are TGTGCCAGCAGCTTGTGCAGGGGAATAGGCTACACCTTC. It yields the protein CASSLCRGIGYTF.

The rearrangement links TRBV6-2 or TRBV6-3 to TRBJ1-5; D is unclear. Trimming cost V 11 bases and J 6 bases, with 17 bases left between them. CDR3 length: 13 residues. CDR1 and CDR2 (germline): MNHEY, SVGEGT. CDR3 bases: TGTGCCGGAGGAGTGATAGATGGTCAGCCCCAGCATTTT. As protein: CAGGVIDGQPQHF.

CDR3 amino acids: CASSLPWAEWTEAFF. The CDR3 region has the DNA TGTGCCAGCAGTCTTCCCTGGGCGGAATGGACTGAAGCTTTCTTT. The chain links TRBV5-6 to TRBJ1-1, with no clear D. Germline CDR1 SGHDT, CDR2 YYEEEE. This CDR3 has 15 residues. V lost 5 bases and J 5 bases, leaving 19 bases between the germline ends. Combining the CDR3 with reference TRBV5-6 and TRBJ1-1 gives the whole variable domain DAGVTQSPTHLIKTRGQQVTLRCSPKSGHDTVSWYQQALGQGPQFIFQYYEEEERQRGNFPDRFSGHQFPNYSSELNVNALLLGDSALYLCASSLPWAEWTEAFFGQGTRLTVV.